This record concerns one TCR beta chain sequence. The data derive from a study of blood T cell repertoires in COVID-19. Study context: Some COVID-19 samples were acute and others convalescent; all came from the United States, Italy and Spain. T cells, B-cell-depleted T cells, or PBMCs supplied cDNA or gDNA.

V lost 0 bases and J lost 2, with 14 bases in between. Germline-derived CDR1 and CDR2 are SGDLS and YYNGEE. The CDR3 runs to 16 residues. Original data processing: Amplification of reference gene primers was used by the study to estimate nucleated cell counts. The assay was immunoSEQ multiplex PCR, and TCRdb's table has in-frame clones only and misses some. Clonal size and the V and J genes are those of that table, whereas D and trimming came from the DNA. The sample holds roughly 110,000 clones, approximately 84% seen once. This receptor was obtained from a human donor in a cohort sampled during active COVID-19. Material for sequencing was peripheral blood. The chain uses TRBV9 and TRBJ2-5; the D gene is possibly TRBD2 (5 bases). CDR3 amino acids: CASSVAPWTYQETQYF. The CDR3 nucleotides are TGTGCCAGCAGCGTAGCTCCCTGGACTTATCAAGAGACCCAGTACTTC.